The entry below describes one T cell receptor (beta chain). What this receptor recognizes is not known. No much larger clonotype is one base removed from it; base qualities were not supplied. The donors took part in RACIN, a single-arm, phase I, dose-escalation trial that combined nivolumab, ipilimumab, aspirin, low-dose cyclophosphamide and low-dose radiotherapy. Patients were eligible if they had advanced solid tumors that were TIL-negative. To make first-strand cDNA, Superscript III was used along with a set of TRAV- and TRBV-specific primers so that both the TCRalpha and TCRbeta chains were covered. A roughly 19-cycle PCR with Phusion amplified the TCRs, pairing a constant-region primer with the adapter that was attached to the V primers. The isolated mRNA was amplified using the MessageAmp II aRNA Amplification Kit, with in vitro transcription performed for 15 to 20 hours at 37 degrees C. mRNA for TCR sequencing was isolated with the Dynabeads mRNA DIRECT Purification Kit. Indexed Illumina adapters were added in a second Phusion PCR of 25 cycles, after which AMPure XP beads were used to purify the products. On the authors' methods: Using custom Perl scripts, TCR sequences that encoded the same protein were pooled, out-of-frame sequences were dropped, and the abundance of each clonotype was calculated. Any TCR sequence supported by only a single read was excluded from analysis. The metrics used to describe the repertoires included Shannon entropy, Gini index, clonality, richness, and the frequency of TCRs shared between repertoires. TCRdb handled the public reads itself, with Q25 trimming in fastp and clone calling in MiXCR, and kept productive beta chains. Entries are consolidated by CDR3 protein sequence, retaining the most common genes and DNA. The V and J calls and clone size come from TCRdb's table, not from the authors' own analysis. This sample lists 15,000 to 20,000 distinct CDR3 sequences; about 73% were detected once. The top ten hold approximately 5.2% of the sample.

These data are taken from a study of low-dose radiotherapy and immunotherapy resistance in tumors (dated by TCRdb to between 2021 and 2024). Turning to the overall study: In Cohort 1, 0.5 Gy per fraction was delivered every 2 weeks, and a total PTV dose of 6.5 Gy was prescribed. No randomization into treatment groups was done for the people taking part in the trial. Patients in Cohort 2 were given 1 Gy per fraction every two weeks, for a total of 13 Gy across 26 weeks. Nivolumab and ipilimumab were both given intravenously, with nivolumab at a 240 mg flat dose every two weeks and ipilimumab at 1 mg/kg every six weeks. Starting on cycle 1 day 1, patients took 300 mg of aspirin by mouth once daily for four cycles. Eight patients were included in the translational analysis: three from the first dose cohort and the first five from the second dose cohort. Intravenous cyclophosphamide at 200 mg/m2 was administered every two weeks, one day ahead of each radiation and immunotherapy administration.

From the germline V gene, CDR1 is MNHEY and CDR2 is SVGEGT. Inclusive of the bounding cysteine and phenylalanine, the CDR3 is 14 residues long. Here the CDR3 DNA is all that survives: 42 bases in frame from base 1. V loses 5 bases, J loses 6 bases, and the germline ends lie 14 bases apart. This chain joins TRBV6-2 or TRBV6-3 to TRBJ2-1; TRBD1 is a weak D gene call, 6 bases matching. This sequence originates from a human donor with advanced metastatic prostate, ovarian, gallbladder or colorectal cancer (not recorded which). This table probably holds off-target reads from a library built for another chain. The DNA reads as follows: TGTGCCAGCAGTATGGACAGAGTATCCAATGAGCAGTTCTTC. Its protein reads: CASSMDRVSNEQFF.